These 18 T cell receptor beta chains were all obtained from the same sample, sequenced in a study of CD8 T cells in Susac syndrome. The authors reverse transcribed roughly 0.45 to 1 ug RNA with random hexamers. TCRdb re-called the immunoSEQ multiplex PCR reads through MiXCR, storing one row per CDR3 protein. The table has 77,000 or so distinct CDR3 sequences, about 92% seen once. The specimen sequenced was CD4+ T cells from PBMCs. Every receptor here comes from a human donor with Susac syndrome.

This chain connects TRBV11-2 to TRBJ2-1; D unclear. V was cut by 7 bases and J by 8 bases, with 21 bases left in between. This CDR3 spans 15 amino acids. The germline CDR1 and CDR2 sequences are SGHAT and FQNNGV. The chain's CDR3 is CASTPDLNRVHEQFF. In DNA, the CDR3 is TGTGCCAGCACCCCCGACCTCAATAGGGTCCATGAGCAGTTCTTC.

The V call is TRBV30, the J call TRBJ1-4; D is unresolved. Germline CDR1 is GTSNPN and CDR2 is SVGIG (reference sequence). V lost 4 bases to trimming and J lost 1 base, with 19 bases between them. This CDR3 has 17 residues. The CDR3 here is CAWTTPGRGRTNEKLFF. In DNA form, the CDR3 reads TGTGCCTGGACCACCCCGGGCCGCGGGAGAACTAATGAAAAACTGTTTTTT.

This chain uses TRBV19 with TRBJ1-5; D is undetermined. Germline CDR1 and CDR2: LNHDA and SQIVND (reference sequence). The CDR3 loop spans 13 amino acids. V lost 5 bases and J lost 3, with 8 bases in between. Here the CDR3 DNA reads TGTGCCAGTAGTCGGGGAAACAATCAGCCCCAGCATTTT. Amino acid sequence: CASSRGNNQPQHF.

The rearrangement uses TRBV29-1 and TRBJ2-1; D possibly corresponds to TRBD2 (6 bases). V was clipped by 1 base and J by 0 bases, with 10 bases between them. The CDR3 sequence is 15 residues long. Looked up from germline, CDR1 is SQVTM and CDR2 is ANQGSEA. Written as DNA, the CDR3 is TGCAGCGTTGAAGGGCGGGGTGGCTCCTACAATGAGCAGTTCTTC. It is translated as CSVEGRGGSYNEQFF.

The genes are TRBV2 and TRBJ2-3; TRBD2 matches 7 bases. The trim removed 5 bases at V and 0 bases at J, leaving 2 bases unmatched. The CDR3 runs 14 residues. Germline values: CDR1 SNHLY, CDR2 FYNNEI. In nucleotides, the CDR3 is TGTGCCAGCAGTATACTAGCGAGCACAGATACGCAGTATTTT. This gives the protein CASSILASTDTQYF.

The chain has TRBV10-3 and TRBJ1-2; D is unclear. CDR3 size: 13 residues. With 4 bases removed from V and 8 bases from J, the gap between germline ends came to 14 bases. In germline, CDR1 is ENHRY, CDR2 SYGVKD. In nucleotides, the CDR3 is TGTGCCATCAGTGTAGTCGGATCCGTGGGCTACACCTTC. Translating gives CAISVVGSVGYTF.

The chain combines TRBV5-1 with TRBJ2-1; TRBD1 aligns across 9 bases. The CDR3 is 14 residues long. Germline V gene sequence: CDR1 SGHRS, CDR2 YFSETQ. V lost 5 bases, J lost 8 bases, and 8 bases stayed unmatched. CDR3 coding DNA: TGCGCCAGCAGATCGGACAGGGGAGGGGATGAGCAGTTCTTC. Translating it yields CASRSDRGGDEQFF.

V and J are TRBV28 and TRBJ1-5; D is possibly TRBD1 (5 bases). The CDR3 has 16 amino acids. V dropped 8 bases and J dropped 7 bases, with 24 bases sitting between them. Germline CDR1 MDHEN, CDR2 SYDVKM. The CDR3 DNA reads as TGTGCCAGCGACCCTCCCCAGGGTGGGGGTCGGCAGCCCCAGCATTTT. Its protein product is CASDPPQGGGRQPQHF.

This clonotype appeared a few times. The chain links TRBV6-6 to TRBJ1-2; D is possibly TRBD1 (6 bases). Germline CDR1 MNHNY, CDR2 SVGAGI (reference sequence). This CDR3 is 13 amino acids long. Trimming pared 4 bases from V and 4 bases from J, leaving 10 bases between. The DNA of the CDR3 is TGTGCCAGCAGTTTACAGGGTAGCTATGGCTACACCTTC. Protein: CASSLQGSYGYTF.

This sequence joins TRBV7-9 and TRBJ2-7, with TRBD1 matching 9 bases. V shed 5 bases, J shed 8 bases, and the junction held 10 bases outside the gene matches. The CDR3 extends over 14 amino acids. CDR1 and CDR2 (germline): SEHNR, FQNEAQ (reference sequence). CDR3 residues: CASSVGTGRYKQYF. DNA of the CDR3: TGTGCCAGCAGCGTAGGGACAGGGCGATACAAGCAGTACTTC.

J is TRBJ1-2 and V is TRBV3-1; no reliable D call. With 5 bases removed from V and 6 bases from J, the gap between germline ends came to 19 bases. The CDR3 contains 15 residues. The germline gives CDR1 LGHDT, CDR2 YNNKEL (reference sequence). The CDR3 coding sequence is TGTGCCAGCAGCTTTACATCGATTCCCGGCAATGGCTACACCTTC. The encoded protein is CASSFTSIPGNGYTF.

The CDR3 spells CASSPTGQGAYEQYF. The CDR3 coding sequence is TGTGCCAGCAGTCCGACCGGACAGGGGGCGTACGAGCAGTACTTC. V and J are TRBV6-2 or TRBV6-3 and TRBJ2-7, with 11 nucleotides matching TRBD1. V lost 5 bases, J lost 4 bases, and 7 bases stayed unmatched. The CDR3 totals 15 residues. Looked up from germline, CDR1 is MNHEY and CDR2 is SVGEGT.

The V call is TRBV7-2, the J call TRBJ2-7; no clear D gene. The V end was cut by 5 bases, the J end by 3 bases, with 8 bases between. Germline values: CDR1 SGHTA, CDR2 FQGNSA. This CDR3 has 12 residues. CDR3 protein: CASSRFLYEQYF. The DNA for the CDR3 is TGTGCCAGCAGCCGGTTTCTCTACGAGCAGTACTTC.

This clonotype was found once. The chain has TRBV20-1 and TRBJ2-1; D might be TRBD1 (8 bases). Trimming cost V 7 bases and J 0 bases, with 13 bases left between them. Per germline, CDR1 DFQATT and CDR2 SNEGSKA (reference sequence). This CDR3 spans 14 amino acids. The CDR3 loop is CSVQGGSSYNEQFF. In nucleotides, the CDR3 is TGCAGTGTACAGGGGGGGAGCTCCTACAATGAGCAGTTCTTC.

V usage is TRBV13 and J usage is TRBJ2-1, with 12 bases identical to TRBD2. The CDR3 extends over 18 amino acids. Trimming removed 1 base from V and 10 bases from J; junction bases left unmatched: 14. CDR1 PRHDT and CDR2 FYEKMQ come from the germline V gene (reference sequence). CDR3 region: CASSLVIRGSSGRGEQFF. DNA for the CDR3: TGTGCCAGCAGCTTAGTGATCAGAGGGTCTAGCGGGAGGGGAGAGCAGTTCTTC.

V and J are TRBV20-1 and TRBJ1-2, with 7 bases identical to TRBD1. With 7 bases clipped from V and 4 bases from J, the junction kept 15 bases outside the gene matches. Per the germline V gene, CDR1 is DFQATT and CDR2 is SNEGSKA (reference sequence). CDR3 length: 15 amino acids. The CDR3: CSVYVRGRAGYGYTF. The CDR3 bases are TGCAGTGTTTACGTTAGGGGGCGGGCGGGCTATGGCTACACCTTC.

The chain has TRBV19 and TRBJ2-3, with D maybe TRBD2 (6 bases). This CDR3 is 15 amino acids long. The germline V and J ends were trimmed by 4 bases and 6 bases, with 17 bases remaining between them. CDR1 and CDR2 (germline): LNHDA, SQIVND (reference sequence). This chain's CDR3 is CASSTPSAGRDTQYF. Written as DNA, the CDR3 is TGTGCCAGTAGTACCCCGAGTGCGGGGCGGGATACGCAGTATTTT.

Here the CDR3 DNA reads TGTGCCAGCAGCTTAGCAAATCAGCCCCAGCATTTT. Its translation: CASSLANQPQHF. This rearrangement joins TRBV7-2 to TRBJ1-5; no reliable D call. Per the germline V gene, CDR1 is SGHTA and CDR2 is FQGNSA. Trimming shortened V by 0 bases and J by 4 bases, and 1 base separated the two germline ends. The CDR3 has 12 residues.